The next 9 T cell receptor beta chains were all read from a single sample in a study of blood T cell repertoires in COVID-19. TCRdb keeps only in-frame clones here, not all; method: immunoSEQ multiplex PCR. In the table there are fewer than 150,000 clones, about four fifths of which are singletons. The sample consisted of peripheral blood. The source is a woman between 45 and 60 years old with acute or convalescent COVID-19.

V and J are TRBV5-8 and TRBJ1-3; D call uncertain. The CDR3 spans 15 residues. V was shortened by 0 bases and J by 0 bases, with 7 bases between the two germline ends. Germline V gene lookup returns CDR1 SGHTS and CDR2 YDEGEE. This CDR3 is CASSLGLISGNTIYF. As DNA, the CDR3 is TGTGCCAGCAGCTTGGGACTGATCTCTGGAAACACCATATATTTT.

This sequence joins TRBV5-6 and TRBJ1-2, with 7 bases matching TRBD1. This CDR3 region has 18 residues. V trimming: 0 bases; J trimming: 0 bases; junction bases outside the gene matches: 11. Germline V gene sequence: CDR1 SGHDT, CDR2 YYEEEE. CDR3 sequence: CASSLDVVRGATNYGYTF. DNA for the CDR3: TGTGCCAGCAGCTTGGATGTGGTCAGGGGGGCAACTAACTATGGCTACACCTTC.

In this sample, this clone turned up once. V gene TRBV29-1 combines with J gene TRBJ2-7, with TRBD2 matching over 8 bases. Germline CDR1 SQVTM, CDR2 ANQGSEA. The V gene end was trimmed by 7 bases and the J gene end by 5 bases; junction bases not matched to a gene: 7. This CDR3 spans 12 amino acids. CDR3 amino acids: CSGRGAADEQYF. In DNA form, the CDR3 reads TGCAGCGGGCGGGGGGCAGCCGACGAGCAGTACTTC.

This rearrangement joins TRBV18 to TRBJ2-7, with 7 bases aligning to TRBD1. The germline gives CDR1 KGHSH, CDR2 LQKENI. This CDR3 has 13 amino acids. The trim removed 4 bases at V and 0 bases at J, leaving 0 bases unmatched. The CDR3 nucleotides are TGTGCCAGCTCACGGGACAGCTCCTACGAGCAGTACTTC. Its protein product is CASSRDSSYEQYF. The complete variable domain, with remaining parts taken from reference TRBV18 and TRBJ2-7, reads NAGVMQNPRHLVRRRGQEARLRCSPMKGHSHVYWYRQLPEEGLKFMVYLQKENIIDESGMPKERFSAEFPKEGPSILRIQQVVRGDSAAYFCASSRDSSYEQYFGPGTRLTVT.

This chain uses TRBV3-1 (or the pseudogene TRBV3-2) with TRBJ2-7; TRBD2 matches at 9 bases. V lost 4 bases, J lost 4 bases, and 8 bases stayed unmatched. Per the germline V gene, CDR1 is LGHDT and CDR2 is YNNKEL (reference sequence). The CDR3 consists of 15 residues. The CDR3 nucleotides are TGTGCCAGCAGCCCCACTGGCGGGGGGGCTTACGAGCAGTACTTC. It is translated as CASSPTGGGAYEQYF.

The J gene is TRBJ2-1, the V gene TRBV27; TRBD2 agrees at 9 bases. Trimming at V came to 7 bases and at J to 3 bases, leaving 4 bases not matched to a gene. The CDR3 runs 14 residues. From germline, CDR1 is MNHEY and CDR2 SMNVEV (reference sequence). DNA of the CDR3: TGTGCCAGCACCATGACTAGCGGCTACAATGAGCAGTTCTTC. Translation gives CASTMTSGYNEQFF.

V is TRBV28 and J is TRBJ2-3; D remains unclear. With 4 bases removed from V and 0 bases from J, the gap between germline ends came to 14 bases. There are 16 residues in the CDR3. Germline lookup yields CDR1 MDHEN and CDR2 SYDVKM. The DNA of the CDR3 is TGTGCCAGCAGTTCCGGCCAGGCCTCTAGCACAGATACGCAGTATTTT. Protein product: CASSSGQASSTDTQYF.

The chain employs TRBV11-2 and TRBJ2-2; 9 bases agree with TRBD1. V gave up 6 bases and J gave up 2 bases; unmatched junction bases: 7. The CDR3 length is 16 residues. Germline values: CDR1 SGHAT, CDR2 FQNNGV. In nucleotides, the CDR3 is TGTGCCAGCAGTTCCGGGACAGGGTCTAACACCGGGGAGCTGTTTTTT. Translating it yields CASSSGTGSNTGELFF. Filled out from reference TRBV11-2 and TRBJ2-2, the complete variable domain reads EAGVAQSPRYKIIEKRQSVAFWCNPISGHATLYWYQQILGQGPKLLIQFQNNGVVDDSQLPKDRFSAERLKGVDSTLKIQPAKLEDSAVYLCASSSGTGSNTGELFFGEGSRLTVL.

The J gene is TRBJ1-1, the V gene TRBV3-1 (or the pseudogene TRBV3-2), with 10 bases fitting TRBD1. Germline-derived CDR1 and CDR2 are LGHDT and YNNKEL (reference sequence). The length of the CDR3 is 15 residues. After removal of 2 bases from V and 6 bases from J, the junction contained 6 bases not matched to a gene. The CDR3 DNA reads TGTGCCAGCAGCCAATCCGGGACAGGGGAGGCTGAAGCTTTCTTT. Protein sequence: CASSQSGTGEAEAFF.